Shown below are 20 T cell receptor beta chains from a single sample sequenced in a study of CD8 T cells in ankylosing spondylitis. Study-wide points: For ankylosing spondylitis blood, a TCR beta motif of seven to nine highly homologous variants appeared characteristic.

The antigens these receptors bind are not known. A single record per CDR3 protein comes from TCRdb applying MiXCR to the 5' RACE reads. The sample gives some 700,000 distinct CDR3 sequences, about 20% of which show up once; around a fifth is in the top ten. The sample comprised blood, either unsorted or a sorted T cell fraction (not recorded which). The receptors were sampled from a male donor with ankylosing spondylitis.

This clonotype was detected only a few times. The rearrangement uses TRBV20-1 and TRBJ2-1; 7 positions agree with TRBD2. Losses at the gene ends were 1 base for V and 7 bases for J; bases not matched to a gene: 7. The CDR3 contains 14 residues. Germline CDR1 is DFQATT and CDR2 is SNEGSKA (reference sequence). The CDR3 nucleotides are TGCAGTGCTAGAGGGACACTCGGGGGGAATGAGCAGTTCTTC. Its translation is CSARGTLGGNEQFF.

This clonotype occurred a few times. The J gene is TRBJ2-2, the V gene TRBV30; TRBD2 is a possible D gene (5 bases). CDR3 size: 14 residues. V lost 0 bases and J lost 3, with 8 bases in between. CDR1 GTSNPN and CDR2 SVGIG come from the germline V gene (reference sequence). The CDR3 DNA follows: TGTGCCTGGAGTGTCGGGATTCACACCGGGGAGCTGTTTTTT. It codes for CAWSVGIHTGELFF.

The rearrangement joins TRBV7-2 to TRBJ1-1; 7 bases are a match to TRBD1. Germline loops: CDR1 SGHTA, CDR2 FQGNSA. The CDR3 contains 14 residues. Germline trimming cut 5 bases from V and 4 bases from J; bases unmatched to any gene: 7. Written as DNA, the CDR3 is TGTGCCAGCAGCCCTAGACAGGGCTTCACTGAAGCTTTCTTT. Translation gives CASSPRQGFTEAFF. The full variable domain, its missing parts supplied by reference TRBV7-2 and TRBJ1-1, is GAGVSQSPSNKVTEKGKDVELRCDPISGHTALYWYRQSLGQGLEFLIYFQGNSAPDKSGLPSDRFSAERTGGSVSTLTIQRTQQEDSAVYLCASSPRQGFTEAFFGQGTRLTVV.

The chain combines TRBV4-2 with TRBJ2-1; 7 bases are a match to TRBD2. Germline lookup yields CDR1 LGHNA and CDR2 YNFKEQ. V shed 1 base, J shed 0 bases, and the junction held 6 bases outside the gene matches. The CDR3 runs 17 residues. CDR3: CASSQGNSGYSYNEQFF. The CDR3 nucleotides read TGTGCCAGCAGCCAAGGAAATAGCGGGTACTCCTACAATGAGCAGTTCTTC.

This clonotype has at least ten counts. The rearrangement joins TRBV5-1 to TRBJ2-3; 7 bases map to TRBD1. The V and J ends lost 4 bases and 4 bases, in that order; junction bases with no gene match: 6. CDR3 length: 14 amino acids. Germline-derived CDR1 and CDR2 are SGHRS and YFSETQ. The CDR3 coding sequence is TGCGCCAGCAGCCCACGACAGGGCTCAGATACGCAGTATTTT. Translated: CASSPRQGSDTQYF. Filled out from reference TRBV5-1 and TRBJ2-3, the complete variable domain reads KAGVTQTPRYLIKTRGQQVTLSCSPISGHRSVSWYQQTPGQGLQFLFEYFSETQRNKGNFPGRFSGRQFSNSRSEMNVSTLELGDSALYLCASSPRQGSDTQYFGPGTRLTVL.

This clonotype has more than one count but fewer than ten. This chain connects TRBV29-1 to TRBJ2-1, with D maybe TRBD2 (5 bases). V was shortened by 3 bases and J by 3 bases, with 12 bases between the two germline ends. CDR1 and CDR2 (germline): SQVTM, ANQGSEA. The CDR3 is 14 residues long. The CDR3 region is CSVDRGADYNEQFF. The CDR3 nucleotides are TGCAGCGTTGATCGGGGAGCCGACTACAATGAGCAGTTCTTC.

This clonotype was picked up a small number of times. Given a much more abundant clone one base away, this may be a read error. The chain combines TRBV6-2 or TRBV6-3 with TRBJ1-2; no reliable D call. This CDR3 contains 11 residues. Germline assignment: CDR1 MNHEY and CDR2 SVGEGT. V dropped 3 bases and J dropped 1 base, with 0 bases sitting between them. CDR3 amino acids: CASSYNYGYTF. CDR3 in DNA: TGTGCCAGCAGTTATAACTATGGCTACACCTTC.

The genes are TRBV12-3 or TRBV12-4 and TRBJ2-2; D may correspond to TRBD1 or TRBD2 (6 bases each). Between the trimmed V and J ends, which lost 7 bases and 6 bases, there was a span of 18 bases. The CDR3 is made up of 15 amino acids. CDR3 nucleotide sequence: TGTGCCAGCACTCCTCGGGCAGGGGAGGCCGGGGAGCTGTTTTTT. Its translation is CASTPRAGEAGELFF.

There are a few counts of this clonotype. This chain connects TRBV19 to TRBJ2-5; D gene ambiguous. The CDR3 covers 13 residues. Trimming stripped 6 bases from V and 1 base from J, with 9 bases between. Germline lookup yields CDR1 LNHDA and CDR2 SQIVND (reference sequence). CDR3 coding DNA: TGTGCCAGTAGCCGGGTCATCCAAGAGACCCAGTACTTC. Amino acids: CASSRVIQETQYF.

Ten or more counts support this clonotype. The chain uses TRBV15 and TRBJ1-5, with D perhaps matching TRBD1 (5 bases). Germline lookup yields CDR1 LNHNV and CDR2 YYDKDF (reference sequence). The CDR3 contains 13 residues. The V and J ends lost 0 bases and 7 bases respectively, with 7 bases between them. In DNA, the CDR3 is TGTGCCACCAGCAGAGATAAGGGGCAGCCCCAGCATTTT. Protein product: CATSRDKGQPQHF.

At least ten counts were recorded for this clonotype. The chain uses TRBV28 and TRBJ2-5, with a possible D match to TRBD2 (6 bases). Germline V gene data show CDR1 as MDHEN and CDR2 as SYDVKM. The CDR3 is 14 residues long. V was cut by 5 bases and J by 2 bases, with 12 bases left in between. The CDR3 is CASSAIAVQETQYF. The DNA of the CDR3 is TGTGCCAGCAGTGCCATAGCGGTTCAAGAGACCCAGTACTTC.

The V call is TRBV20-1, the J call TRBJ2-7; unclear D gene. This CDR3 has 16 residues. Germline CDR1 DFQATT, CDR2 SNEGSKA (reference sequence). Trimming took off 0 bases at V and 0 bases at J, with 15 bases between the two ends. CDR3 sequence: CSAREKAFGISYEQYF. The CDR3 nucleotides read TGCAGTGCTAGAGAAAAAGCATTTGGGATCTCCTACGAGCAGTACTTC.

This clonotype was picked up a small number of times. The V call is TRBV12-3 or TRBV12-4, the J call TRBJ2-3; D ambiguous. V lost 7 bases and J 3 bases, leaving 20 bases between the germline ends. The CDR3 extends over 16 amino acids. The CDR3, as DNA: TGTGCCAGCACATCGTCCAGGCTAGTGCGTACAGATACGCAGTATTTT. This sequence encodes CASTSSRLVRTDTQYF.

V and J are TRBV7-9 and TRBJ2-1, with a tentative D call TRBD2 (5 bases). V lost 4 bases and J 0 bases, leaving 13 bases between the germline ends. In germline, CDR1 is SEHNR, CDR2 FQNEAQ (reference sequence). The CDR3 spans 16 residues. In DNA, the CDR3 is TGTGCCAGCAGCTCCGATAGCGAGAGCTCCTACAATGAGCAGTTCTTC. The encoded protein is CASSSDSESSYNEQFF.

This clonotype has a handful of counts. This chain connects TRBV18 to TRBJ2-7, with D possibly TRBD1 on 6 matching bases. This CDR3 is built from 14 residues. The germline V gene encodes CDR1 KGHSH and CDR2 LQKENI. The V and J ends lost 1 base and 3 bases respectively, with 10 bases between them. The CDR3 coding sequence is TGTGCCAGCTCACCACAAACAGGGTTCTACGAGCAGTACTTC. This gives the protein CASSPQTGFYEQYF. Using reference TRBV18 and TRBJ2-7 for the parts outside the CDR3, the full variable domain is NAGVMQNPRHLVRRRGQEARLRCSPMKGHSHVYWYRQLPEEGLKFMVYLQKENIIDESGMPKERFSAEFPKEGPSILRIQQVVRGDSAAYFCASSPQTGFYEQYFGPGTRLTVT.

In its sample, this clonotype was seen once. This chain links TRBV19 with TRBJ2-1; D is perhaps TRBD1 or TRBD2 (5 bases each). The V end was cut by 5 bases, the J end by 5 bases, with 10 bases between. The germline gives CDR1 LNHDA, CDR2 SQIVND (reference sequence). The CDR3 contains 13 residues. The CDR3 region has the DNA TGTGCCAGTAGTCCCAGGGACGACAATGAGCAGTTCTTC. It specifies CASSPRDDNEQFF.

The V gene is TRBV5-1, the J gene TRBJ1-2; 8 nucleotides match TRBD1. V lost 0 bases and J lost 8; bases outside the gene matches: 6. Germline CDR1 is SGHRS and CDR2 is YFSETQ. The CDR3 covers 14 residues. CDR3 DNA sequence: TGCGCCAGCAGCTTGGATGGACAGGGTTACGGCTACACCTTC. It encodes CASSLDGQGYGYTF.

The chain couples TRBV24-1 to TRBJ2-1, with 7 bases that match TRBD2. This CDR3 comprises 17 residues. CDR1 is KGHDR, CDR2 SFDVKD, per germline. The J segment lost 0 bases and the V segment lost 5 bases, leaving 9 bases of the junction unmatched. CDR3 loop: CATSVGGRTFSYNEQFF. The CDR3 region has the DNA TGTGCCACCAGTGTGGGAGGGAGAACCTTCTCCTACAATGAGCAGTTCTTC.

This clonotype was detected ten times or more. The chain couples TRBV5-6 to TRBJ2-7; the D is unclear. Germline values: CDR1 SGHDT, CDR2 YYEEEE. Trimming cost V 0 bases and J 4 bases, with 8 bases left between them. CDR3 size: 13 residues. The CDR3: CASSLGAFYEQYF. The CDR3, as DNA: TGTGCCAGCAGCTTGGGGGCCTTTTACGAGCAGTACTTC. The whole variable domain, filled in from reference TRBV5-6 and TRBJ2-7, reads DAGVTQSPTHLIKTRGQQVTLRCSPKSGHDTVSWYQQALGQGPQFIFQYYEEEERQRGNFPDRFSGHQFPNYSSELNVNALLLGDSALYLCASSLGAFYEQYFGPGTRLTVT.

This clonotype was recorded many times. The junction and the germline gene differ at one end; a read error may be behind it. This chain links TRBV5-1 with TRBJ2-1; 14 positions match TRBD2. The V gene's germline CDR1 is SGHRS and CDR2 YFSETQ. The CDR3 contains 15 residues. CDR3 sequence reads: CASSPGTSGSNEQFF. CDR3 nucleotide sequence: TGTGCCAGCAGCCCCGGGACTAGCGGGAGCAATGAGCAGTTCTTC. Complete variable domain (other parts from reference TRBV5-1 and TRBJ2-1): KAGVTQTPRYLIKTRGQQVTLSCSPISGHRSVSWYQQTPGQGLQFLFEYFSETQRNKGNFPGRFSGRQFSNSRSEMNVSTLELGDSALYLCASSPGTSGSNEQFFGPGTRLTVL.